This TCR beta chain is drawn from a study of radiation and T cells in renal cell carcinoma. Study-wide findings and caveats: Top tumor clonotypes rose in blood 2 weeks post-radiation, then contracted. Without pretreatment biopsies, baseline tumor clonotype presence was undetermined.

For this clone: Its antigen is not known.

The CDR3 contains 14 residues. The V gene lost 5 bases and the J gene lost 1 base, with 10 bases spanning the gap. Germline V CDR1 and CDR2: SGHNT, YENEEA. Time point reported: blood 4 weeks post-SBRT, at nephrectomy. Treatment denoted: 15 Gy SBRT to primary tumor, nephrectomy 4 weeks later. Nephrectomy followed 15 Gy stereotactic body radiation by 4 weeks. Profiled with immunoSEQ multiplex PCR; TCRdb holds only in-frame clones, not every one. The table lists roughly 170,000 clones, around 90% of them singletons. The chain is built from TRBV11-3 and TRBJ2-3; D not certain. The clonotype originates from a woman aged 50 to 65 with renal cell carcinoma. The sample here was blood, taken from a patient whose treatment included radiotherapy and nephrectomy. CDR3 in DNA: TGTGCCAGCAGCCTGGGGTCCGGCACAGATACGCAGTATTTT. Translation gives CASSLGSGTDTQYF.